This T cell receptor (beta chain) originates from a study of shared clonotypes between healthy human individuals. Whole-study results and caveats: Limited genetic and exposure-history diversity came from having few donors.

This clone was recorded once. Its antigen is still unknown. To make CD8 memory, CD45RO+ cells were put together with CCR7-negative CD45RA+ TemRA cells. The CDR3 totals 15 residues. Germline CDR1 SEHNR, CDR2 FQNEAQ (reference sequence). Trimming cost V 0 bases and J 2 bases, with 10 bases left between them. Here immunoSEQ multiplex PCR was the method, and the copy in TCRdb shows in-frame clones only, minus some. The data show some 690,000 clones, about 92% seen once. The sequence derives from a young man in good health. Some clones in this sample may be carry-over from other donors' samples. The chain combines TRBV7-9 with TRBJ1-1; D perhaps matches TRBD1 (6 bases). The sequenced sample consisted of memory CD8+ T cells from PBMCs. This sample's subset: CD45RO+ cells pooled with CCR7-negative TemRA cells. The CDR3 loop reads CASSLATGANTEAFF. The CDR3 DNA is TGTGCCAGCAGCTTAGCGACAGGAGCTAACACTGAAGCTTTCTTT.